A single sample gave rise to the 26 T cell receptor beta chains below, sequenced in a study of Graves' ophthalmopathy and Graves' hyperthyroidism. Amplification of the TCR beta CDR3 regions used RNA transcripts (as template). Second-round multiplex PCR came after first-round RT-PCR with HTBI primers. TCRdb used MiXCR to reprocess the multiplex PCR reads, holding one entry per CDR3 protein. The table has over a million distinct CDR3 sequences, less than 45% seen once; the top ten hold roughly 11%. Specimen: peripheral blood or thyroid tissue (not recorded which). The origin of the receptors is an adult man with Graves' hyperthyroidism.

This clonotype appeared many times. The junction does not match germline at one end; this may be a read error. The V call is TRBV29-1, the J call TRBJ2-7; 10 nucleotides line up with TRBD2. The length of the CDR3 is 11 residues. In germline, CDR1 is SQVTM, CDR2 ANQGSEA. The CDR3 coding sequence is TGCAGCGCTCAGGCTAGCGGGGGCACCTTCTTC. Its translation: CSAQASGGTFF.

This clonotype was seen at least ten times. The genes are TRBV2 and TRBJ2-2; D not certain. Trimming removed 6 bases from V and 5 bases from J, with 10 bases in between. CDR3 length: 13 amino acids. The germline V gene has CDR1 SNHLY and CDR2 FYNNEI. The CDR3 spells CASRRVETGELFF. The CDR3 DNA sequence: TGTGCCAGCAGGAGAGTAGAAACCGGGGAGCTGTTTTTT.

This chain links TRBV20-1 with TRBJ1-2, with 9 bases aligning to TRBD1. CDR3 length equals 13 residues. V lost 0 bases to trimming and J lost 9 bases; unmatched junction nucleotides: 5. CDR1 is DFQATT and CDR2 is SNEGSKA in the germline V gene (reference sequence). CDR3 region: CSARDFGTGSYTF. CDR3 nucleotide sequence: TGCAGTGCTAGAGATTTCGGGACAGGGAGCTACACCTTC.

This clonotype was seen ten or more times. This chain joins TRBV12-3 or TRBV12-4 and TRBJ1-2; 8 bases map to TRBD1. The V and J ends lost 5 bases and 7 bases, in that order; junction bases with no gene match: 9. CDR3 length: 14 amino acids. CDR3 amino acids: CASSQDRGLGGYTF. CDR3 coding DNA: TGTGCCAGCAGTCAAGACAGGGGTCTGGGTGGCTACACCTTC.

This clonotype was seen ten or more times. The chain has TRBV11-3 and TRBJ2-2, with 11 bases fitting TRBD2. V shed 5 bases, J shed 0 bases, and the junction held 2 bases outside the gene matches. The CDR3 is 16 amino acids. The germline CDR1 and CDR2 sequences are SGHNT and YENEEA. CDR3 sequence: CASSMTSGANTGELFF. The DNA of the CDR3 is TGTGCCAGCAGCATGACTAGCGGGGCGAACACCGGGGAGCTGTTTTTT.

The V and J genes are TRBV10-1 and TRBJ2-6; no firm D call. The CDR3 is 15 amino acids. V was pared by 0 bases and J by 4 bases, with 7 bases between. The germline gives CDR1 WNHNN, CDR2 SYGVQD (reference sequence). CDR3 sequence (DNA): TGCGCCAGCAGTGAGTCGGGTCCAGGGGCCAACGTCCTGACTTTC. Its translation: CASSESGPGANVLTF.

There are many counts of this clonotype. V and J are TRBV6-5 and TRBJ2-7, with 7 bases lining up with TRBD1. The CDR3 length is 14 residues. Trimming at V came to 0 bases and at J to 5 bases, leaving 4 bases not matched to a gene. The germline gives CDR1 MNHEY, CDR2 SVGAGI. CDR3 residues: CASSYSTGTDEQYF. Written as DNA, the CDR3 is TGTGCCAGCAGTTACTCCACCGGGACAGACGAGCAGTACTTC.

This clonotype was recorded many times. The chain joins TRBV19 to TRBJ1-5; D possibly corresponds to TRBD1 (5 bases). This CDR3 region has 15 residues. Trimming took off 9 bases at V and 0 bases at J, with 15 bases between the two ends. Germline values: CDR1 LNHDA, CDR2 SQIVND (reference sequence). In DNA, the CDR3 is TGTGCCAGCCGACAGTCCTCTAATAGCAATCAGCCCCAGCATTTT. This sequence encodes CASRQSSNSNQPQHF.

Many counts were recorded for this clonotype. The chain is built from TRBV7-2 and TRBJ2-7, with a tentative D call TRBD2 (5 bases). Germline V gene lookup returns CDR1 SGHTA and CDR2 FQGNSA. CDR3 length: 15 residues. V lost 3 bases and J 3 bases, leaving 15 bases between the germline ends. The CDR3 DNA reads TGTGCCAGCAGCTTTGTCAGGACTTGGGGCTACGAGCAGTACTTC. Its protein product is CASSFVRTWGYEQYF.

Remarks on this clonotype: This may be a read error: a much more frequent sequence differs by one nucleotide. DNA for the CDR3: TGCAGTGCGAGGGGACTCGGACAGGGGGCACATGGCTACACCTTC. It encodes CSARGLGQGAHGYTF. V usage is TRBV20-1 and J usage is TRBJ1-2; 11 bases match TRBD1. The CDR3 is 15 amino acids. Germline V gives CDR1 DFQATT, CDR2 SNEGSKA (reference sequence). The trim removed 6 bases at V and 6 bases at J, leaving 12 bases unmatched.

A few counts support this clonotype. V usage is TRBV2 and J usage is TRBJ1-4; D unresolved. CDR3 size: 12 residues. Trimming removed 11 bases at V and 10 bases at J, with 17 bases between. Germline lookup yields CDR1 SNHLY and CDR2 FYNNEI. The CDR3 DNA reads TGTGCCTTCGGGCCCAATAGCGGAAAACTGTTTTTT. Protein product: CAFGPNSGKLFF.

This clonotype was counted many times. This chain connects TRBV29-1 to TRBJ2-7; D remains unclear. The germline V gene encodes CDR1 SQVTM and CDR2 ANQGSEA. V dropped 5 bases and J dropped 2 bases, with 13 bases sitting between them. The CDR3 totals 13 residues. This chain's CDR3 is CSVPGGDTYEQYF. The CDR3 DNA reads as TGCAGCGTTCCAGGCGGTGATACCTACGAGCAGTACTTC.

This chain joins TRBV6-1 and TRBJ1-5; perhaps TRBD1 as D (5 bases). Trimming removed 3 bases at V and 2 bases at J, with 14 bases between. The CDR3 runs to 16 residues. Germline CDR1 reads MNHNS; CDR2 reads SASEGT. For the CDR3, the DNA is TGTGCCAGCAGTGACTCGGTGGGGGGAGGCAATCAGCCCCAGCATTTT. It yields the protein CASSDSVGGGNQPQHF.

V gene TRBV12-3 or TRBV12-4 combines with J gene TRBJ2-2; D remains unclear. V lost 4 bases and J lost 5, with 11 bases in between. The CDR3 length is 14 residues. The CDR3 here is CASSYKVITGELFF. In nucleotides, the CDR3 is TGTGCCAGCAGTTACAAAGTAATAACCGGGGAGCTGTTTTTT.

Many counts were recorded for this clonotype. The rearrangement joins TRBV7-8 to TRBJ1-4, with 7 bases that match TRBD1. The length of the CDR3 is 14 residues. Germline V gene lookup returns CDR1 SGHVS and CDR2 FQNEAQ. V dropped 5 bases and J dropped 7; count of bases not matched to a gene: 7. The CDR3 sequence: CASSPTGSGEKLFF. CDR3 nucleotide sequence: TGTGCCAGCAGCCCGACAGGGAGCGGTGAAAAACTGTTTTTT.

This clonotype was seen ten or more times. The chain is built from TRBV4-3 and TRBJ1-6; 7 nucleotides match TRBD1. CDR3 size: 15 residues. Germline CDR1 LGHNA, CDR2 YSLEER. Trimming removed 7 bases from V and 8 bases from J; junction bases left unmatched: 11. The CDR3 region has the DNA TGCGCCAGCACCCTGATCCACAGGGGAGATTCACCCCTCCACTTT. Its translation is CASTLIHRGDSPLHF.

A remark on this clonotype: A much larger clone lies a single base off, so this may be a read error. The DNA for the CDR3 is TGTGCCAGCAACCAATTCGGGGCCTATGGCTACACCTTC. It specifies CASNQFGAYGYTF. This chain uses TRBV9 with TRBJ1-2; a weak D match, TRBD1 (5 bases). V was trimmed by 6 bases and J by 4 bases, leaving 13 bases between them. The CDR3 has 13 amino acids. From germline, CDR1 is SGDLS and CDR2 YYNGEE.

The sample holds a few counts of this clonotype. The CDR3 spells CSAGRDRGHQPQHF. In DNA form, the CDR3 reads TGCAGTGCTGGCCGGGACAGGGGGCATCAGCCCCAGCATTTT. This sequence joins TRBV20-1 and TRBJ1-5; 12 bases agree with TRBD1. V shed 5 bases and J 5 bases; nucleotides not matched to a gene: 4. The CDR3 has 14 residues. CDR1 is DFQATT, CDR2 SNEGSKA, per germline (reference sequence).

The J gene is TRBJ2-2, the V gene TRBV5-1, with D unclear. The CDR3 contains 14 residues. The germline CDR1 and CDR2 sequences are SGHRS and YFSETQ. Trimming took off 6 bases at V and 0 bases at J, with 9 bases between the two ends. CDR3 sequence: CASTAMTNTGELFF. For the CDR3, the DNA is TGCGCCAGCACGGCCATGACGAACACCGGGGAGCTGTTTTTT. Based on the CDR3 plus reference TRBV5-1 and TRBJ2-2, the full variable domain is KAGVTQTPRYLIKTRGQQVTLSCSPISGHRSVSWYQQTPGQGLQFLFEYFSETQRNKGNFPGRFSGRQFSNSRSEMNVSTLELGDSALYLCASTAMTNTGELFFGEGSRLTVL.

This chain links TRBV5-1 with TRBJ2-5; 8 bases agree with TRBD2. There are 15 residues in the CDR3. The trim removed 4 bases at V and 3 bases at J, leaving 8 bases unmatched. Germline V gene lookup returns CDR1 SGHRS and CDR2 YFSETQ. CDR3 sequence: CASSPGGRAEETQYF. The CDR3 DNA sequence: TGCGCCAGCAGCCCGGGGGGGAGGGCCGAAGAGACCCAGTACTTC.

This clonotype was observed many times. The gene calls are TRBV29-1 and TRBJ1-1, with D perhaps matching TRBD1 (6 bases). The CDR3 sequence is 12 residues long. Germline V gene data show CDR1 as SQVTM and CDR2 as ANQGSEA. With 3 bases removed from V and 6 bases from J, the gap between germline ends came to 11 bases. As DNA, the CDR3 is TGCAGCGTTGAGAGGGGGGCGGCTGAAGCTTTCTTT. Translated, it gives CSVERGAAEAFF.

The genes are TRBV25-1 and TRBJ1-1; 7 bases align to TRBD1. The V gene end was trimmed by 4 bases and the J gene end by 6 bases; junction bases not matched to a gene: 5. The CDR3 is made up of 13 amino acids. Germline V gives CDR1 MGHDK, CDR2 SYGVNS. The CDR3 coding sequence is TGTGCCAGCAGTGCTTCGGGGACAGCTGAAGCTTTCTTT. Its translation is CASSASGTAEAFF.

Regarding this clonotype: A much larger clone lies a single base off, so this may be a read error. This chain links TRBV9 with TRBJ1-2; weak D call: TRBD1 (5 bases). Germline CDR1 and CDR2: SGDLS and YYNGEE. The V end lost 4 bases, the J end lost 3 bases, and 13 bases lay between the germline ends. The CDR3 is 14 residues long. The CDR3 nucleotides read TGTGCCAGCAGCCTGACAGAAAGCTACTATGGCTACACCTTC. Protein product: CASSLTESYYGYTF.

To note about this clonotype: A single base separates this from a much larger clone, so it may be a read error. The V gene is TRBV2, the J gene TRBJ2-2; 8 nucleotides line up with TRBD2. The CDR3 spans 15 residues. The germline V gene has CDR1 SNHLY and CDR2 FYNNEI. V was clipped by 2 bases and J by 6 bases; unmatched bases: 5. CDR3 nucleotide sequence: TGTGCCAGCAGTGAACGGGGGGGAAACGCCGGGGAGCTGTTTTTT. Its protein is CASSERGGNAGELFF.

This chain connects TRBV6-6 to TRBJ1-5; D possibly corresponds to TRBD1 (5 bases). Germline loops: CDR1 MNHNY, CDR2 SVGAGI (reference sequence). CDR3 length: 15 residues. V was clipped by 6 bases and J by 11 bases, with 23 bases between them. CDR3 sequence reads: CASSPGGGGPMAQHF. The DNA of the CDR3 is TGTGCCAGCAGCCCTGGGGGGGGTGGCCCAATGGCCCAGCATTTT.

The chain links TRBV19 to TRBJ2-6; the match to TRBD1 covers 9 bases. CDR1 and CDR2 (germline): LNHDA, SQIVND (reference sequence). The CDR3 covers 14 residues. V was pared by 6 bases and J by 11 bases, with 8 bases of the junction left unmatched. DNA of the CDR3: TGTGCCAGTAGCACCGGGACAGGGCCCTACGTCCTGACTTTC. Amino acids: CASSTGTGPYVLTF.